A selection of T cell receptor beta chains follows, all from one sample in a study of T cells after yellow fever vaccination. TCRdb fed the 5' RACE reads into MiXCR, producing one record per CDR3 protein. The data hold about 340,000 distinct CDR3 sequences, with about 12% observed a single time. The sequences come from CD4+ T cells sorted from PBMCs, collected 15 days after the yellow fever booster vaccination. These receptor sequences come from a man between 18 and 35 years old who received the YFV17D yellow fever vaccine. CDR3s include the opening cysteine and the closing phenylalanine or tryptophan.

j_call,v_call,cdr3_aa
TRBJ2-3,TRBV4-2,CASSQESRAAGTDTQYF
TRBJ1-1,TRBV7-9,CASSLGGIQNTEAFF
TRBJ2-3,TRBV11-2,CASSSHSRDTQYF
TRBJ2-5,TRBV5-8,CASSLGLRKGTQYF
TRBJ1-1,TRBV12-3/TRBV12-4,CASSFLDRRRGTEAFF
TRBJ2-5,TRBV5-6,CASSLKVAAGTKETQYF
TRBJ2-5,TRBV15,CATSREFLRGQETQYF
TRBJ2-1,TRBV12-3/TRBV12-4,CASRSGQGPHEQFF
TRBJ2-3,TRBV5-1,CASSAEAQGAGTDTQYF
TRBJ2-3,TRBV4-3,CASSQAVGRGNTDTQYF
TRBJ1-2,TRBV30,CAWSEGNYGYTF
TRBJ1-1,TRBV7-8,CASSTRVNTEAFF
TRBJ2-5,TRBV24-1,CATSGTGGETQYF
TRBJ1-1,TRBV5-1,CASSFGGGRETEAFF
TRBJ1-3,TRBV9,CASAERQGDHLDSTTGNTIYF
TRBJ2-6,TRBV5-4,CASTYRGFYSGANVLTF
TRBJ2-7,TRBV11-2,CASSPWTGRYYEQYF
TRBJ1-2,TRBV30,CAWNGPYGYTF
TRBJ2-2,TRBV28,CASSLVGLDTGELFF
TRBJ2-1,TRBV4-2,CASSRLAGGSFNEQFF
TRBJ2-5,TRBV12-3/TRBV12-4,CASSWLMGYQETQYF
TRBJ2-7,TRBV7-9,CASSRGQDVYEQYF